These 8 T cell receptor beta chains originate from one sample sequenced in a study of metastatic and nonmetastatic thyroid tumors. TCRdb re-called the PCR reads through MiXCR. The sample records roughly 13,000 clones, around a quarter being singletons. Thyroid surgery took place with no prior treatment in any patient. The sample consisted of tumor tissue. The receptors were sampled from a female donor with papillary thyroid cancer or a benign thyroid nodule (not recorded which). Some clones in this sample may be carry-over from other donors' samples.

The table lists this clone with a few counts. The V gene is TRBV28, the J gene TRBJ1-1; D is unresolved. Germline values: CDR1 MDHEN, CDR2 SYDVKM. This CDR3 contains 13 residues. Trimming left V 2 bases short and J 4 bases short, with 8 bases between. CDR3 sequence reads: CASSLAIGTEAFF. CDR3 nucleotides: TGTGCCAGCAGTTTAGCCATCGGCACTGAAGCTTTCTTT.

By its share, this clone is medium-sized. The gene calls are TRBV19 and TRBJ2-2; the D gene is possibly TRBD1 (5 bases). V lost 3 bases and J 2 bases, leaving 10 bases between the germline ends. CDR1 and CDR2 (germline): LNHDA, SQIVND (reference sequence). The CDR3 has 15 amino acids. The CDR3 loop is CASSIQGFNTGELFF. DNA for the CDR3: TGTGCCAGTAGTATTCAGGGATTTAACACCGGGGAGCTGTTTTTT.

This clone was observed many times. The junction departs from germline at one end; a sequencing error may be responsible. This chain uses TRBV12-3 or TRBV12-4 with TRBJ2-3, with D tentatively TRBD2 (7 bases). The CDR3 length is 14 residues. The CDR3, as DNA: TGTGCCAGCAAAGGGGGGGCTAGCAAAGATACGCAGTATTTT. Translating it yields CASKGGASKDTQYF.

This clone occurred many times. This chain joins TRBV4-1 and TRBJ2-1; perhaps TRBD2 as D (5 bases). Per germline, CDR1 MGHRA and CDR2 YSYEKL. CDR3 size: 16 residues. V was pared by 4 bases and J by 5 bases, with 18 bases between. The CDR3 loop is CASSPLGSGTNNEQFF. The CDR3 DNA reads TGCGCCAGCAGCCCCTTGGGCAGCGGCACCAACAATGAGCAGTTCTTC.

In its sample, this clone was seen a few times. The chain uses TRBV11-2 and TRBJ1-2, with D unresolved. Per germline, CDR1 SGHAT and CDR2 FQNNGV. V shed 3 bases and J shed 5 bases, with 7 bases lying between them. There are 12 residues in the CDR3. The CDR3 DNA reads TGTGCCAGCAGCTTGTGGGAGTATGGCTACACCTTC. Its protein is CASSLWEYGYTF.

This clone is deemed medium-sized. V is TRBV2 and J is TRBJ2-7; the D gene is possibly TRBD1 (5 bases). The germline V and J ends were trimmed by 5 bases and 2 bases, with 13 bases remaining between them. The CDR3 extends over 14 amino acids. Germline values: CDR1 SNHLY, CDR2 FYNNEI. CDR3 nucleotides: TGTGCCAGCAGTCCAAACACACAGGCCTACGAGCAGTACGTC. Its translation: CASSPNTQAYEQYV.

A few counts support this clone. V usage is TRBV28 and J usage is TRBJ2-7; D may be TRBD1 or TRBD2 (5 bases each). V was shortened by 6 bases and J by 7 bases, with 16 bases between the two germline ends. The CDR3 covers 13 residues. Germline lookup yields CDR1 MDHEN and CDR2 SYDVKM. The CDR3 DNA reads TGTGCCAGCAGGGGACCGACGCTCGGGGAGCAGTACTTC. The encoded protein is CASRGPTLGEQYF.

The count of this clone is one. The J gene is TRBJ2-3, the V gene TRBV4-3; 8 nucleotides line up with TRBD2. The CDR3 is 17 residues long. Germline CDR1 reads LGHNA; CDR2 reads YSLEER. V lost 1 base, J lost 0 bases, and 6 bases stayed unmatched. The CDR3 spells CASSQALASGSTDTQYF. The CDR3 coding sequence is TGCGCCAGCAGCCAAGCGTTGGCTAGCGGGAGCACAGATACGCAGTATTTT.